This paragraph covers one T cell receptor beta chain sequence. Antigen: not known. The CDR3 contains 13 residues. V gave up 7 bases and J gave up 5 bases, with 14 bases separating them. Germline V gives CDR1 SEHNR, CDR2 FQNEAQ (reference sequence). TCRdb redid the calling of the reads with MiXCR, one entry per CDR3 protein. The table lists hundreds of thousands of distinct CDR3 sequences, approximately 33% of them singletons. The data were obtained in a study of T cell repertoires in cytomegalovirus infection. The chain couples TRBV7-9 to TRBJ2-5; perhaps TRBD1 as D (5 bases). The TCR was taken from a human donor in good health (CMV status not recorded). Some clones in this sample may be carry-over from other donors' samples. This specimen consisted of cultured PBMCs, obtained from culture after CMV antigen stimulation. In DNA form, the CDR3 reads TGTGCCAGCATCCCTGGGGCCGCGGAGACCCAGTACTTC. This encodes CASIPGAAETQYF.